This T cell receptor (beta chain) emerged from a study of T cells after somatic rescue of genetic block. There are 11 residues in the CDR3. Trimming shortened V by 3 bases and J by 11 bases, and 14 bases separated the two germline ends. Per germline, CDR1 DFQATT and CDR2 SNEGSKA (reference sequence). Sequenced by immunoSEQ multiplex PCR; TCRdb stores in-frame clones only, minus some. The sample shows about 72,000 clones, more than 75% of them seen only once. The specimen was peripheral blood mononuclear cells (PBMCs). The origin of this receptor is a man in his thirties or forties. The chain employs TRBV20-1 and TRBJ2-7, with a possible D match to TRBD2 (6 bases). The CDR3, as DNA: TGCAGTGCTAGTGCGCAGGGAGGCGAGTACTTC. Translated, it gives CSASAQGGEYF.